These T cell receptor beta chains were read from a single sample in a study of blood T cell repertoires in COVID-19. Sequencing used immunoSEQ multiplex PCR; TCRdb keeps in-frame clones, though not all of them. The repertoire holds 150,000 to 200,000 clones, with about four fifths as singletons. The sample taken for sequencing was peripheral blood. These receptors all come from a woman of 80 years or more with COVID-19, enrolled during active disease. The CDR3 runs from the conserved cysteine through the conserved F or W. The order of the fields is D gene, V gene, J gene, CDR3 protein. The D gene is left open where the match is weak.

>TRBD2|TRBV6-5|TRBJ2-5
CASSPGLALKGTQYF
>TRBD2|TRBV11-3|TRBJ2-2
CASSTSSGGVANTGELFF
>-|TRBV6-1|TRBJ2-7
CASSEERGRGYEQYF
>-|TRBV10-2|TRBJ2-2
CASTPDRLSGELFF
>TRBD1|TRBV28|TRBJ1-2
CASSLGTGGGYGYTF
>-|TRBV5-1|TRBJ2-2
CASSVGTGAGELFF
>TRBD2|TRBV7-2|TRBJ2-3
CASGLAADTQYF
>-|TRBV21-1|TRBJ1-6
CASSEGHRVNSPLHF
>TRBD2|TRBV29-1|TRBJ2-3
CSVEFLGGSTDTQYF
>-|TRBV15|TRBJ2-2
CATSVGVNTGELFF
>-|TRBV5-6|TRBJ2-7
CASKRSGNYEQYF
>-|TRBV5-5|TRBJ1-6
CASSLPFRRKNSPLHF
>-|TRBV6-4|TRBJ2-3
CASSAMGRGTDTQYF
>-|TRBV28|TRBJ1-2
CASRAETVAGYTF
>-|TRBV5-6|TRBJ1-3
CASSHMEGGVGNTIYF
>TRBD1|TRBV7-9|TRBJ1-2
CASSGTGYHYGYTF
>TRBD2|TRBV13|TRBJ2-7
CASSPASGGAVEQYF
>-|TRBV21-1|TRBJ2-1
CASSKGSGGPRNEQFF